The present T cell receptor (beta chain) was sequenced within a study of cytomegalovirus exposure and HLA in healthy donors. Study-level results: It was reportedly the case that the classifier diagnosed cytomegalovirus status with high specificity and sensitivity. The tendency of first-cohort TCR clusters to co-occur in the roughly 130 validation repertoires emerged from a later analysis.

A note on this clone: Its antigen is not known.

The CDR3 length is 17 residues. CDR1 and CDR2 (germline): MGHRA, YSYEKL. V trimming: 0 bases; J trimming: 5 bases; junction bases outside the gene matches: 12. Clones were sequenced by immunoSEQ multiplex PCR, and TCRdb holds only the in-frame ones, with some missing. The repertoire holds around 200,000 clones, with 70% to 90% as singletons. The sequenced material came from PBMCs. The clonotype comes from a woman aged 18-29 years in good health and CMV-seronegative. The chain uses TRBV4-1 and TRBJ2-7; 8 nucleotides line up with TRBD2. Here the CDR3 reads CASSQEVPGTRGDEQYF. The CDR3 DNA is TGCGCCAGCAGCCAAGAGGTTCCCGGGACTAGGGGCGACGAGCAGTACTTC.